This T cell receptor beta chain came from a study of T-cell memory formation after mild COVID-19. Study at large: There were largely donor-specific TCR clusters. Findings and caveats of the study: Clones that contracted clustered mainly in CM and EM if CD4+ and in EMRA if CD8+. CD4+ bias marked clones expanding day 15 to 37, unlike balanced contracting clones.

5'RACE with constant-segment primers yielded barcoded, UMI-tagged TCR alpha and TCR beta cDNA libraries. TCRdb ran MiXCR on the 5' RACE reads and lists one entry per CDR3 protein. This sample has hundreds of thousands of distinct CDR3 sequences; 20% to 25% occur once, and the top ten carry approximately 8.4%. The V and J ends lost 5 bases and 2 bases, in that order; junction bases with no gene match: 6. Germline CDR1 reads SGHNT; CDR2 reads YENEEA. The CDR3 has 16 residues. This clonotype occurred a few times. Its antigen is still unknown. This TCR was recovered from an adult woman who had mild COVID-19 (a few samples of this study predate the infection). Cell type and time point are not known. The chain has TRBV11-3 and TRBJ2-2; 9 bases agree with TRBD1. The sequenced material came from PBMCs or a T cell subset sorted from them (not recorded which). The CDR3 reads CASSEDRGFNTGELFF. Here the CDR3 DNA reads TGTGCCAGCAGCGAAGACAGGGGGTTCAACACCGGGGAGCTGTTTTTT.